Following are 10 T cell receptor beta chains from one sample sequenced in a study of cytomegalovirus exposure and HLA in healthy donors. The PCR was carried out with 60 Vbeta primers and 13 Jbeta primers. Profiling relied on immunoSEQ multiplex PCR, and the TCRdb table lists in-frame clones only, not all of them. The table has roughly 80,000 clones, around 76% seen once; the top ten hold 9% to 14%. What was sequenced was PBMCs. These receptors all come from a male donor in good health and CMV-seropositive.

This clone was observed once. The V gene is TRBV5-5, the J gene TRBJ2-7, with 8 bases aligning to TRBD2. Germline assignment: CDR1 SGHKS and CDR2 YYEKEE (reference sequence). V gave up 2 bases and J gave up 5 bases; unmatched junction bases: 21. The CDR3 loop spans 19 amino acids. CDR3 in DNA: TGTGCCAGCAGCTTTTCGGGGCTTATCGGAGGACTAGCACGAGACGAGCAGTACTTC. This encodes CASSFSGLIGGLARDEQYF.

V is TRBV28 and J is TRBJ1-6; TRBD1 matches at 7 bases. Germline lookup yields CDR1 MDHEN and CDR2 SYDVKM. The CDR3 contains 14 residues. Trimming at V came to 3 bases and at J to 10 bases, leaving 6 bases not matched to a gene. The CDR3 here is CASSLVQGRSPLHF. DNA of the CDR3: TGTGCCAGCAGTTTGGTACAGGGGCGATCACCCCTCCACTTT.

DNA of the CDR3: TGTGCCAGCAGTGTCGCCGGCTCTGGAAACACCATATATTTT. Residues: CASSVAGSGNTIYF. This rearrangement joins TRBV25-1 to TRBJ1-3; no definite D call. Trimming removed 4 bases at V and 0 bases at J, with 7 bases between. Germline V gene sequence: CDR1 MGHDK, CDR2 SYGVNS. This CDR3 contains 14 residues.

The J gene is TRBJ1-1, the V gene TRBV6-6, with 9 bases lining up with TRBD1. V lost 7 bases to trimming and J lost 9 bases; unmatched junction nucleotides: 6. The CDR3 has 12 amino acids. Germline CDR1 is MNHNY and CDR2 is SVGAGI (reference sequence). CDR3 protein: CASTPGQGQAFF. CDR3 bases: TGTGCCAGCACTCCGGGACAGGGCCAAGCTTTCTTT.

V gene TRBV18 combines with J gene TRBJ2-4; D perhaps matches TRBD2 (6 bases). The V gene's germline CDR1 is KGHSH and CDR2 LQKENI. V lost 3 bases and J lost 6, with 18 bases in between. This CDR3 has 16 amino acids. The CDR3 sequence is CASSPPTGVGINIQYF. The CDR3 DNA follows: TGTGCCAGCTCACCGCCGACGGGGGTCGGGATAAACATTCAGTACTTC.

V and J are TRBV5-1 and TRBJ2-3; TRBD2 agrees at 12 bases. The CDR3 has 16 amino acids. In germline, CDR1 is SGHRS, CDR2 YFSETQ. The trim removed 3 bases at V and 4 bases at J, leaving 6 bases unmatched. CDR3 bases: TGCGCCAGCAGCTCGTTGACTAGCGGGAGTGCAGATACGCAGTATTTT. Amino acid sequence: CASSSLTSGSADTQYF.

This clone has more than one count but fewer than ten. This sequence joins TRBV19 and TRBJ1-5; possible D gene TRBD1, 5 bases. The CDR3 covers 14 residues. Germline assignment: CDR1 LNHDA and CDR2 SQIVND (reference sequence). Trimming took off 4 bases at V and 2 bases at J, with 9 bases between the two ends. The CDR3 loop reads CASSTSQGNQPQHF. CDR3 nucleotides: TGTGCCAGTAGTACCTCACAGGGCAATCAGCCCCAGCATTTT.

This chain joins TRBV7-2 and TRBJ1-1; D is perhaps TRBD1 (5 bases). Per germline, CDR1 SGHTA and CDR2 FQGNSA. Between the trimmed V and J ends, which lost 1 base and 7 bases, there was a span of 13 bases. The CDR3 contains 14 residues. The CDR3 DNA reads TGTGCCAGCAGCTTAGATTCGGGGGTAAATGAAGCTTTCTTT. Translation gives CASSLDSGVNEAFF.

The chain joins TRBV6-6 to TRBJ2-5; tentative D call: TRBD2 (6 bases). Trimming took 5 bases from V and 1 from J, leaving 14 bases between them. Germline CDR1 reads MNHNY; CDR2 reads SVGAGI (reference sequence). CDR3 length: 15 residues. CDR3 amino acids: CASSTRLAAQETQYF. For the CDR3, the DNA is TGTGCCAGCAGTACCCGTTTAGCGGCCCAAGAGACCCAGTACTTC.

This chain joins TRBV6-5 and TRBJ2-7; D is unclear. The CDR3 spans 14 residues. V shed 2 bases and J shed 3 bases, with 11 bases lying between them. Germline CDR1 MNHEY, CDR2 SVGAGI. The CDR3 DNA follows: TGTGCCAGCAGTTACAGCGTCGGTTACTACGAGCAGTACTTC. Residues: CASSYSVGYYEQYF.